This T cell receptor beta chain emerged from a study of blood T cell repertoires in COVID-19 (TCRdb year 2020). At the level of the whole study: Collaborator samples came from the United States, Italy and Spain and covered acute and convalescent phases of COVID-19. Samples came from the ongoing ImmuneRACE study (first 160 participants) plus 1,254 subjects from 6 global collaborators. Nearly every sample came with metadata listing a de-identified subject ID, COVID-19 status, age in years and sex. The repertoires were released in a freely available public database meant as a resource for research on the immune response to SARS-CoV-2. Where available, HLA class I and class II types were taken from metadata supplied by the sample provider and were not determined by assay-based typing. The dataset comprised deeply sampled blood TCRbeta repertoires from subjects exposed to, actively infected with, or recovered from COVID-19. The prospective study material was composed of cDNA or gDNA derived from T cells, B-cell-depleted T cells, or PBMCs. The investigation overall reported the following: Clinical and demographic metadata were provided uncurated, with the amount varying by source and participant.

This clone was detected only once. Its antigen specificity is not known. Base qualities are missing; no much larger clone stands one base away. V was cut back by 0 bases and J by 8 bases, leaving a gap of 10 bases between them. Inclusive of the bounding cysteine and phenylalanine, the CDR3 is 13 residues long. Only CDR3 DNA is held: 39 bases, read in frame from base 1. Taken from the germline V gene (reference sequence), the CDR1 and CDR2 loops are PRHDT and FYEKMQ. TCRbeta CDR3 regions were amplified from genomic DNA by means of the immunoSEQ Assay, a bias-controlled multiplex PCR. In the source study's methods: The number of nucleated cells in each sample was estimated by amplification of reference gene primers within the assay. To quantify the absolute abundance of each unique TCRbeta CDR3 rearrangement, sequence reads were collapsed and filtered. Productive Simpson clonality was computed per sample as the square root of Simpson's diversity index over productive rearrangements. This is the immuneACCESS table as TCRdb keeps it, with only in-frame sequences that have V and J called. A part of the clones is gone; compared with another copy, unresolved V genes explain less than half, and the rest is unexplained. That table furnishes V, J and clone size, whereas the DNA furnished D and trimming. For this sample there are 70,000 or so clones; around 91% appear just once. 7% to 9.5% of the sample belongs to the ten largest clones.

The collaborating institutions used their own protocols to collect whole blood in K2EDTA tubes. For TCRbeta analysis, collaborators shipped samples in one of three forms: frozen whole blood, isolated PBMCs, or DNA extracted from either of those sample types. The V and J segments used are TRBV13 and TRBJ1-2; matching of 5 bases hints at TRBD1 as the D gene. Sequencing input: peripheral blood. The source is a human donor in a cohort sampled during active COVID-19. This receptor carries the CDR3 CASSLGGDNGYTF. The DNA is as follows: TGTGCCAGCAGCTTAGGAGGGGATAACGGCTACACCTTC.